These T cell receptor beta chains were read from a single sample in a study of T cell responses to AZD1222 COVID-19 vaccine. The assay was immunoSEQ multiplex PCR, and TCRdb's table has in-frame clones only and misses some. The sample includes around 100,000 clones, around 87% of them seen just once. The sequenced sample was peripheral blood, obtained on day 0 of MenACWY control vaccination. The receptors derive from an adult in good health. Both conserved end residues are part of each CDR3. D genes are given only for firm matches. Clone size, where shown, is once, few, many, or a class for clones that have expanded.

>TRBD2|TRBV9|.|TRBJ2-4
TGTGCCAGCAGCCCGGGACTAGCGGGAAACATTCAGTACTTC
CASSPGLAGNIQYF
>TRBD1|TRBV7-2|.|TRBJ2-7
TGTGCCAGCAGCGTCGGGACAGTCTCCTACGAGCAGTACTTC
CASSVGTVSYEQYF
>TRBD1|TRBV2|.|TRBJ1-6
TGTGCCAGCAGTCAACAGGGGTCCTATAATTCACCCCTCCACTTT
CASSQQGSYNSPLHF
>.|TRBV4-3|.|TRBJ2-2
TGCGCCAGCAGCCGGACACCGAACACCGGGGAGCTGTTTTTT
CASSRTPNTGELFF
>.|TRBV24-1|.|TRBJ2-1
TGTGCCACCAGCCGGGATCCGGACAATGAGCAGTTCTTC
CATSRDPDNEQFF
>TRBD2|TRBV7-3|.|TRBJ2-3
TGTGCCAGCAGCCTCACGGGACTAGCGGGGCTCACAGATACGCAGTATTTT
CASSLTGLAGLTDTQYF
>.|TRBV9|.|TRBJ1-2
TGTGCCAGCAGCGTAGGGTCGGCCTCTACGTATGGCTACACCTTC
CASSVGSASTYGYTF
>.|TRBV19|once|TRBJ2-2
TGTGCCAGTAGTAGAGGGATTACTGGCGCCGGGGAGCTGTTTTTT
CASSRGITGAGELFF
>.|TRBV27|.|TRBJ2-1
TGTGCCAGCAGTTTAAGCTTGGGCAGAACATACAATGAGCAGTTCTTC
CASSLSLGRTYNEQFF
>.|TRBV2|.|TRBJ2-7
TGTGCCAGCAGTAAAACAGGGTCTGGGTCCTACGAGCAGTACTTC
CASSKTGSGSYEQYF
>.|TRBV29-1|.|TRBJ2-3
TGCAGCGTTGAAGGGGTTTCAACAGATACGCAGTATTTT
CSVEGVSTDTQYF
>.|TRBV3-1/TRBV3-2|.|TRBJ2-6
TGTGCCAGCAGCCACCTATTGAGGACGGGTAACTCTGGGGCCAACGTCCTGACTTTC
CASSHLLRTGNSGANVLTF
>.|TRBV29-1|.|TRBJ2-2
TGCAGCGTTCTCAGATTCGAGGGCACCGGGGAGCTGTTTTTT
CSVLRFEGTGELFF
>.|TRBV12-3/TRBV12-4|.|TRBJ1-4
TGTGCCAGCAGTTTGGGGGGAGTAGGACACCTGTTTTTT
CASSLGGVGHLFF
>.|TRBV18|.|TRBJ1-4
TGTGCCAGCTCACCTTCGGCCGGGGGAGGAGGTGAAAAACTGTTTTTT
CASSPSAGGGGEKLFF
>TRBD1|TRBV28|.|TRBJ1-2
TGTGCCAGCAGTTTCCCTCGGGGGACAGGGGGGGGCTATGGCTACACCTTC
CASSFPRGTGGGYGYTF
>.|TRBV7-2|.|TRBJ2-2
TGTGCCAGCAGCCCGGTCGCGAACACCGGGGAGCTGTTTTTT
CASSPVANTGELFF
>TRBD1|TRBV6-5|few|TRBJ2-1
TGTGCCAGCAGCCTGACAGGGTATGAGCAGTTCTTC
CASSLTGYEQFF
>.|TRBV30|.|TRBJ1-2
TGTGCCTGGAGTCGGGGCGGCGGCTACACCTTC
CAWSRGGGYTF
>.|TRBV30|.|TRBJ2-2
TGTGCCCAAAGGGGGGACACCGGGGAGCTGTTTTTT
CAQRGDTGELFF
>.|TRBV5-1|.|TRBJ1-2
TGCGCCAGCAGCTTTTCGGAGCCTAACTATGGCTACACCTTC
CASSFSEPNYGYTF
>.|TRBV12-3/TRBV12-4|.|TRBJ2-1
TGTGCCAGCAGTACCGGAGGGACACCCTTGGGGTTCTTC
CASSTGGTPLGFF
>.|TRBV7-5|.|TRBJ1-6
TGTGTCAGAAGCTTAGAGATAAACGAGAACTCCTATAATTCACCCCTCCACTTT
CVRSLEINENSYNSPLHF
>TRBD1|TRBV4-3|.|TRBJ2-1
TGCGCCAGCAGCCGGACAGGGCGGAACAATGAGCAGTTCTTC
CASSRTGRNNEQFF
>TRBD1|TRBV5-8|.|TRBJ1-2
TGTGCCAGCAGCTTGGCCGACAGGGTTGGCTATGGCTACACCTTC
CASSLADRVGYGYTF
>.|TRBV7-9|.|TRBJ1-2
TGTGCCAGCAGCCTCGGGGAGGGATCGGGCGGCTACACCTTC
CASSLGEGSGGYTF
>.|TRBV25-1|.|TRBJ2-2
TGTGCCAGCAGTGAATCCAGAAGGCTGTTTTTT
CASSESRRLFF
>.|TRBV28|.|TRBJ1-1
TGTGCCAGCAGCTTCTTCGGGACGGAGAACACTGAAGCTTTCTTT
CASSFFGTENTEAFF
>.|TRBV9|.|TRBJ2-7
TGTGCCAGCAGCGTAGATAACAGCTACGAGCAGTACTTC
CASSVDNSYEQYF
>.|TRBV6-2/TRBV6-3|.|TRBJ2-7
TGTGCCAGCAGCCCAGGGGCGGGATCGACCTACGAGCAGTACTTC
CASSPGAGSTYEQYF
>.|TRBV2|.|TRBJ1-3
TGTGCCAGCGGGCACAGTCGTTCGGGAAACACCATATATTTT
CASGHSRSGNTIYF
>.|TRBV30|.|TRBJ1-5
TGTGCCTGGAGTCAGGGGAGTCAGCCCCAGCATTTT
CAWSQGSQPQHF
>.|TRBV27|.|TRBJ1-1
TGTGCCAGCAGTTTGATAGGGAGAACTGAAGCTTTCTTT
CASSLIGRTEAFF
>.|TRBV30|.|TRBJ1-3
TGTGCCTGGAGTGTGGTCGCCGGCTCTGGAAACACCATATATTTT
CAWSVVAGSGNTIYF
>.|TRBV5-6|.|TRBJ2-1
TGTGCCAGCAGCTTTGGCACCTCCTCCTACAATGAGCAGTTCTTC
CASSFGTSSYNEQFF
>.|TRBV13|.|TRBJ1-3
TGTGCCAGCAGCTTGGGCACGGGGAGCTCTGGAAACACCATATATTTT
CASSLGTGSSGNTIYF
>.|TRBV7-8|.|TRBJ2-3
TGTGCCAGCAGCCCCGCTTTAGCGTGGGGCACAGATACGCAGTATTTT
CASSPALAWGTDTQYF
>TRBD2|TRBV6-2/TRBV6-3|.|TRBJ2-7
TGTGCCAGCAGTTACCCGGGACTAGCGGGCTACGAGCAGTACTTC
CASSYPGLAGYEQYF
>TRBD2|TRBV4-1|.|TRBJ2-7
TGCGCCAGCAGCCGCCAACTAGCGGGAAACGAGCAGTACTTC
CASSRQLAGNEQYF
>TRBD2|TRBV6-5|.|TRBJ2-1
TGTGCCACGGGACTAGCGGGGGGATACAATGAGCAGTTCTTC
CATGLAGGYNEQFF
>.|TRBV18|.|TRBJ1-2
TGTGCCAGCTCACCAGTCGGAGTCGCTAACTATGGCTACACCTTC
CASSPVGVANYGYTF
>.|TRBV7-9|.|TRBJ2-7
TGTGCCAGCAGCTTACAACAGTACGAGCAGTACTTC
CASSLQQYEQYF